This T cell receptor (beta chain) was profiled in a study of cytomegalovirus exposure and HLA in healthy donors. As concerns this clone: The antigen remains undetermined.

Findings and limits, study-wide: Cytomegalovirus association was assigned to some 160 TCR beta chains.

Germline V gene sequence: CDR1 LGHNA, CDR2 YNFKEQ. The CDR3 runs 12 residues. V was pared by 1 base and J by 6 bases, with 5 bases between. The study ran its PCR with 60 Vbeta and 13 Jbeta primers. Authors' data handling: Some 11 million of the about 80 million unique TCR beta chains counted in a later analysis were shared. Profiling relied on immunoSEQ multiplex PCR, and the TCRdb table lists in-frame clones only, not all of them. D and trimming come from the DNA, and the V and J calls and clone size come from that table. The profile shows some 71,000 clones, 60% to 85% of them singletons. This rearrangement joins TRBV4-2 to TRBJ2-3; no firm D call. This TCR derives from a man aged 18-30 years in good health and CMV-seronegative. What was sequenced was PBMCs. For the CDR3, the DNA is TGTGCCAGCAGCCAAGCCGGGGATACGCAGTATTTT. Protein: CASSQAGDTQYF.